This T cell receptor beta chain emerged from a study of shared clonotypes between healthy human individuals. Profiling relied on immunoSEQ multiplex PCR, and the TCRdb table lists in-frame clones only, not all of them. The data show 780,000 or so clones, about two thirds seen once. The healthy adult donors were HIV-negative and reported no recent acute infections or vaccinations. Remarks on this clone: Other DNA sequences in the same sample also yield this CDR3.

CDR3 length: 14 amino acids. V lost 1 base to trimming and J lost 4 bases, with 8 bases between them. Germline CDR1 reads SNHLY; CDR2 reads FYNNEI. Sequenced sample: memory CD4+ T cells sorted from blood. Sample subset: CD45RA-negative fraction. The receptor comes from a woman aged 25 to 45 in good health. This sequence joins TRBV2 and TRBJ1-5; D gene ambiguous. CDR3 DNA: TGTGCCAGCAGTGAAGAGTTTGGGAATCAGCCCCAGCATTTT. It translates to CASSEEFGNQPQHF.